The T cell receptor (beta chain) under discussion was sequenced for a study of tumor-infiltrating lymphocytes in primary liver carcinoma. Study findings and constraints: Top-250-clone fractions were significantly higher in tumors than in blood (p = 0.039).

Germline DNA was also extracted, and blood RNA was taken from unsorted whole blood. Worth noting for this clonotype: The antigen remains undetermined.

V was clipped by 1 base and J by 4 bases, with 14 bases between them. In germline, CDR1 is SGDLS, CDR2 YYNGEE. The CDR3 spans 16 residues. From approximately 450 ng total RNA, TCR beta cDNA was generated with a primer in the constant region. Three nested multiplex PCR rounds, a slightly modified ARM-PCR, produced the libraries for TCR beta. Two initial PCR rounds of around 10 cycles each paired TRBV1-TRBV30 forward primers with a C-beta reverse primer. TCRdb processed the multiplex PCR reads anew with MiXCR; each CDR3 protein has one entry. The sample holds about 200,000 distinct CDR3 sequences, 65% seen once.

The sample was peripheral blood. The genes are TRBV9 and TRBJ2-2, with D uncertain. The receptor was derived from an older woman with primary liver carcinoma and hepatitis B virus infection. In DNA form, the CDR3 reads TGTGCCAGCAGCGTACCGCGAGTGGGTGGCACCGGGGAGCTGTTTTTT. This translates into CASSVPRVGGTGELFF.